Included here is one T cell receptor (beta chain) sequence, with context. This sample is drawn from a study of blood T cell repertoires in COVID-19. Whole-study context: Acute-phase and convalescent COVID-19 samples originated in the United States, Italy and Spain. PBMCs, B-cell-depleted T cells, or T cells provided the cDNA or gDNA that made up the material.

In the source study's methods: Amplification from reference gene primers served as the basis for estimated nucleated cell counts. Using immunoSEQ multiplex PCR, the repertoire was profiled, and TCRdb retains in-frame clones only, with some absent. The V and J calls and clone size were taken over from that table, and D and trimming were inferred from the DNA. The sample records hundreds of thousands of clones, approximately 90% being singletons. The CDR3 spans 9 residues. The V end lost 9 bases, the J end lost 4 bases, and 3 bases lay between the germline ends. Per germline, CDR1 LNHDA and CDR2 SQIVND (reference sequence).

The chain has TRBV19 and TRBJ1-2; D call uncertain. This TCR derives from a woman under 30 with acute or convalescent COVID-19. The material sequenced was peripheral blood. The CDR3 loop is CASGYGYTF. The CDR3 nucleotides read TGTGCCAGCGGCTATGGCTACACCTTC.